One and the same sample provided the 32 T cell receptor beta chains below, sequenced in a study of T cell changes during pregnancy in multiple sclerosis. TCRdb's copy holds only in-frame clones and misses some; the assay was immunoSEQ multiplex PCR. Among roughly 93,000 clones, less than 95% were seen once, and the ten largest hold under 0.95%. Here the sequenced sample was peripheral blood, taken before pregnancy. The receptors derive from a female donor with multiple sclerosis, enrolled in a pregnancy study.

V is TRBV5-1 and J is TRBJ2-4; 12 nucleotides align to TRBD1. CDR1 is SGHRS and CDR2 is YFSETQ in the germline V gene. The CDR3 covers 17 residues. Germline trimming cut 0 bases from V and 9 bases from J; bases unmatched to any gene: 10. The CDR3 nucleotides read TGCGCCAGCAGCTTGGGTGGGACAGGGGGCGAAGGAAGCATTCAGTACTTC. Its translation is CASSLGGTGGEGSIQYF. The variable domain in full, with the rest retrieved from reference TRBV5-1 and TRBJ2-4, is KAGVTQTPRYLIKTRGQQVTLSCSPISGHRSVSWYQQTPGQGLQFLFEYFSETQRNKGNFPGRFSGRQFSNSRSEMNVSTLELGDSALYLCASSLGGTGGEGSIQYFGAGTRLSVL.

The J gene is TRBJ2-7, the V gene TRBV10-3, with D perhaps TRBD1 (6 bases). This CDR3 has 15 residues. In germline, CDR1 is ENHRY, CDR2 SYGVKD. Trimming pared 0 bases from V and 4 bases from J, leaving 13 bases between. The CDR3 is CAISESARTAYEQYF. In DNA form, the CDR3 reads TGTGCCATCAGTGAGTCAGCAAGGACAGCTTACGAGCAGTACTTC.

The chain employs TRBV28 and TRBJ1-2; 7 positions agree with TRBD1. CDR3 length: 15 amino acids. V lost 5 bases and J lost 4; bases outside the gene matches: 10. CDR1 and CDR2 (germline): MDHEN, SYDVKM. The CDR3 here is CASSLLRQGPYGYTF. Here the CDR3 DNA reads TGTGCCAGCAGTCTACTTCGACAGGGCCCCTATGGCTACACCTTC.

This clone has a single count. The CDR3 spells CATGDREETQYF. The DNA of the CDR3 is TGTGCCACCGGTGACCGGGAAGAGACCCAGTACTTC. The chain links TRBV10-3 to TRBJ2-5; no firm D call. The CDR3 contains 12 residues. Germline V gene sequence: CDR1 ENHRY, CDR2 SYGVKD. The V and J ends lost 10 bases and 3 bases respectively, with 12 bases between them.

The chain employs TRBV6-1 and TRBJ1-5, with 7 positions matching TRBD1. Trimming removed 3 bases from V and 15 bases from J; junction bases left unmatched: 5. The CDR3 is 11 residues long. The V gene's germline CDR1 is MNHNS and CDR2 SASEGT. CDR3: CASSDFRTGHF. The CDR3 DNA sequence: TGTGCCAGCAGTGATTTCCGGACAGGGCATTTT.

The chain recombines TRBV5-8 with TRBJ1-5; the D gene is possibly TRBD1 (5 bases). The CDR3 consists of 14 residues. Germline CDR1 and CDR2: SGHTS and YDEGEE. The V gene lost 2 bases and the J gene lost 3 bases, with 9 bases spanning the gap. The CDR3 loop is CASSLSGFNQPQHF. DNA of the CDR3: TGTGCCAGCAGCTTATCAGGGTTCAATCAGCCCCAGCATTTT. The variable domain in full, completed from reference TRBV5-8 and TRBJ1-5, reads EAGVTQSPTHLIKTRGQQATLRCSPISGHTSVYWYQQALGLGLQFLLWYDEGEERNRGNFPPRFSGRQFPNYSSELNVNALELEDSALYLCASSLSGFNQPQHFGDGTRLSIL.

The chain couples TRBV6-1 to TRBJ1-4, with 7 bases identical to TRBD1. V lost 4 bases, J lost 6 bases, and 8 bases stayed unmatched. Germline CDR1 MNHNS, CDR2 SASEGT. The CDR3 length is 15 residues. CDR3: CASSVGQAAYEKLFF. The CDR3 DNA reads TGTGCCAGCAGTGTTGGACAGGCAGCTTATGAAAAACTGTTTTTT.

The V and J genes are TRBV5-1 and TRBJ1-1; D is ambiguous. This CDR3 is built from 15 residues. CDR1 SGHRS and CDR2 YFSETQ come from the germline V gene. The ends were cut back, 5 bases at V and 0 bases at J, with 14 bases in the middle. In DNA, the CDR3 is TGCGCCAGCAGTCATTACATAAACATGAACACTGAAGCTTTCTTT. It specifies CASSHYINMNTEAFF.

CDR3 residues: CASSPPTGVPFF. As DNA, the CDR3 is TGTGCCAGCTCACCTCCGACAGGGGTGCCGTTCTTC. The chain links TRBV18 to TRBJ2-1; 8 bases agree with TRBD1. The CDR3 length is 12 residues. V lost 3 bases, J lost 15 bases, and 7 bases stayed unmatched. Germline V gene data show CDR1 as KGHSH and CDR2 as LQKENI.

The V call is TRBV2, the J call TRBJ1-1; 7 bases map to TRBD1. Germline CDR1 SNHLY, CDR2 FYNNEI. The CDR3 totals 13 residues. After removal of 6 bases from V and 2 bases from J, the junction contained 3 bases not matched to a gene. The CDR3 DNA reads TGTGCCAGCAGCCGACAGGGCAACACTGAAGCTTTCTTT. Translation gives CASSRQGNTEAFF.

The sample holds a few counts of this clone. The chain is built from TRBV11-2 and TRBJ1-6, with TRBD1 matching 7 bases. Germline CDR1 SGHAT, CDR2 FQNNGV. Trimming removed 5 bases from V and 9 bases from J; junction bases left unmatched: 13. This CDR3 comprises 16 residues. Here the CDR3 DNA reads TGTGCCAGCAGCAAACGACAGGGATGGAGAATTTCACCCCTCCACTTT. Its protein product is CASSKRQGWRISPLHF.

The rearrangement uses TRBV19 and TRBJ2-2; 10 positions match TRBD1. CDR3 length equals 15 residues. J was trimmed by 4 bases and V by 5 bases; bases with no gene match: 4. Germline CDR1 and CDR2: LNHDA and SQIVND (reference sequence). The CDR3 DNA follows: TGTGCCAGTAGTCGGGGACAGGGGACCACCGGGGAGCTGTTTTTT. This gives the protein CASSRGQGTTGELFF.

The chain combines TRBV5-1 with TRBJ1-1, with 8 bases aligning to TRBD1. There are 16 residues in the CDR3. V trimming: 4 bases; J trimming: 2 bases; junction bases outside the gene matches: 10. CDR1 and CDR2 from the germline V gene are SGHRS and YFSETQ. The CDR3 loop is CASSPDDRGQNTEAFF. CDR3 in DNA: TGCGCCAGCAGCCCGGATGACAGGGGACAAAACACTGAAGCTTTCTTT.

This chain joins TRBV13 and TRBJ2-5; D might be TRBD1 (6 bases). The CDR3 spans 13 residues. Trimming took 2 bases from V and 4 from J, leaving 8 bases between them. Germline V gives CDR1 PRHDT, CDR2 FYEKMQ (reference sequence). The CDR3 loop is CASSLRGGETQYF. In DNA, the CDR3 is TGTGCCAGCAGCTTAAGAGGGGGAGAGACCCAGTACTTC.

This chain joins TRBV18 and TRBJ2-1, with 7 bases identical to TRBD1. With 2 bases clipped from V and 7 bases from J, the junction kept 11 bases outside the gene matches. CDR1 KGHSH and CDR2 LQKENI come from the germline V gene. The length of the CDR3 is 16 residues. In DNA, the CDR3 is TGTGCCAGCTCACCAACCACTTACGACAGGGCGAATGAGCAGTTCTTC. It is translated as CASSPTTYDRANEQFF.

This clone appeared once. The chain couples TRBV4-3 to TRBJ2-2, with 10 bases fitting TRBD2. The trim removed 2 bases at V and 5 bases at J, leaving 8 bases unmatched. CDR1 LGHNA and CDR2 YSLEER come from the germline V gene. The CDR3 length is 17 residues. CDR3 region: CASSQPPSGGNTGELFF. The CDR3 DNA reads TGCGCCAGCAGCCAACCACCTAGCGGGGGAAATACCGGGGAGCTGTTTTTT.

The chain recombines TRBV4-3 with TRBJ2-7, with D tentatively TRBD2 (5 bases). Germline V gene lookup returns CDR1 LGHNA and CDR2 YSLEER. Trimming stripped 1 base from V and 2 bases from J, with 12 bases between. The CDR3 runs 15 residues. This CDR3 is CASSQGFTGTYEQYF. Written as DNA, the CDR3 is TGCGCCAGCAGCCAAGGGTTTACGGGAACCTACGAGCAGTACTTC.

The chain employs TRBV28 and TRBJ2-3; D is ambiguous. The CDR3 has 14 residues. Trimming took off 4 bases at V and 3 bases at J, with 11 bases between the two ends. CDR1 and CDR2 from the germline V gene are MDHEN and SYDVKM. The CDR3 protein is CASSSFPRTDTQYF. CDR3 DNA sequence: TGTGCCAGCAGTTCGTTCCCCAGGACAGATACGCAGTATTTT. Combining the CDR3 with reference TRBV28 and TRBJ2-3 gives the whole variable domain DVKVTQSSRYLVKRTGEKVFLECVQDMDHENMFWYRQDPGLGLRLIYFSYDVKMKEKGDIPEGYSVSREKKERFSLILESASTNQTSMYLCASSSFPRTDTQYFGPGTRLTVL.

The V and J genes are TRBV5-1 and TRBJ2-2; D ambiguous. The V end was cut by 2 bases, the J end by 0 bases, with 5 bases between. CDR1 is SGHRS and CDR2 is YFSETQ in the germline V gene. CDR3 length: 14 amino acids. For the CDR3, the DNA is TGCGCCAGCAGCTTAAAGCCGAACACCGGGGAGCTGTTTTTT. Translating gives CASSLKPNTGELFF.

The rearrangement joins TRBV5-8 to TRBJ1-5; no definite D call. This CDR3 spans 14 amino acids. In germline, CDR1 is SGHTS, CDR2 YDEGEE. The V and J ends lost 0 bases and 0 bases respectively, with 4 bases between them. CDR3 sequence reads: CASSLGHSNQPQHF. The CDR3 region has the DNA TGTGCCAGCAGCTTGGGGCATAGCAATCAGCCCCAGCATTTT.

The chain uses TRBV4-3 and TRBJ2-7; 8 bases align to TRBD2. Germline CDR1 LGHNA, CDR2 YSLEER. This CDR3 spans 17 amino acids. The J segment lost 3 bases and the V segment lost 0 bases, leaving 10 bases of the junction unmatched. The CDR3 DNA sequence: TGCGCCAGCAGCCAAGATACGGGGGGGGCCCAGCACTACGAGCAGTACTTC. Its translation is CASSQDTGGAQHYEQYF.

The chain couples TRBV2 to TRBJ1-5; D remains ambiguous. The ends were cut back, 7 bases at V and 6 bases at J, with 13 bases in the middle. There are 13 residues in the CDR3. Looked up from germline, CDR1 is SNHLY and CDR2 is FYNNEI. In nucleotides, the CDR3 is TGTGCCAGCATTCGGCAGGAAGGTCAGCCCCAGCATTTT. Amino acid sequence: CASIRQEGQPQHF.

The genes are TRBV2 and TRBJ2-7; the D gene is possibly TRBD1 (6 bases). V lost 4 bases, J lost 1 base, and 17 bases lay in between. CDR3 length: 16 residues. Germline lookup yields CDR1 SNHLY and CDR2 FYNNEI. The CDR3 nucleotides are TGTGCCAGCAGTGGGTCCAGGGGAATTGCGTCCTACGAGCAGTACTTC. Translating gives CASSGSRGIASYEQYF.

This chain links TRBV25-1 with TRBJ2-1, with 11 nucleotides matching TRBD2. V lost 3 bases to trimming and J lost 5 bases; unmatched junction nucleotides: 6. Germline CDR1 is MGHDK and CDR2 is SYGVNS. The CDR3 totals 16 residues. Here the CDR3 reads CASSDSGGALDNEQFF. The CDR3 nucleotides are TGTGCCAGCAGTGATAGCGGGGGGGCCTTAGACAATGAGCAGTTCTTC.

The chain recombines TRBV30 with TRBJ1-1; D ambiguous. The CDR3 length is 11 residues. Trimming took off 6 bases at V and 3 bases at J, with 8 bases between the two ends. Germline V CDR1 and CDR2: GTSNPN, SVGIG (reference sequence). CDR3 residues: CACQRDTEAFF. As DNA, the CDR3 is TGTGCCTGTCAGAGGGACACTGAAGCTTTCTTT.

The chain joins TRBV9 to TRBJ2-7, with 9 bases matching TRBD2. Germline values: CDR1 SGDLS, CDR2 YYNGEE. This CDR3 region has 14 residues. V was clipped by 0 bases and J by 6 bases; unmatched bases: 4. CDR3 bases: TGTGCCAGCAGCGTAGGTGGCGGGAGGGGCGAGCAGTACTTC. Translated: CASSVGGGRGEQYF.

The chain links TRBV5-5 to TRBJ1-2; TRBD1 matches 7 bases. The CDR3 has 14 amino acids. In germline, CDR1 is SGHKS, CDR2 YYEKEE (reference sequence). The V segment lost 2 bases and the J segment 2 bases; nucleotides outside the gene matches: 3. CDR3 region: CASSLTGQNYGYTF. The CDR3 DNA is TGTGCCAGCAGCTTAACGGGACAGAACTATGGCTACACCTTC.

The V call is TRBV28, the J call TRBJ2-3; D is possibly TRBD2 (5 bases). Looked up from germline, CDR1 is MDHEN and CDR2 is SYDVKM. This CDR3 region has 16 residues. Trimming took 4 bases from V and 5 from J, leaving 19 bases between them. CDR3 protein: CASSSPGEGSKDTQYF. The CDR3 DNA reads TGTGCCAGCAGTTCCCCAGGCGAGGGATCGAAAGATACGCAGTATTTT.

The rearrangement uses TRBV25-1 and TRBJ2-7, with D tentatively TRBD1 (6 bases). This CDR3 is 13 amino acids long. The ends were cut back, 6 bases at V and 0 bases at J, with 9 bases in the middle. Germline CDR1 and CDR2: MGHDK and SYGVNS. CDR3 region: CASRGAGSYEQYF. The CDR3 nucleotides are TGTGCCAGCAGGGGGGCAGGCTCCTACGAGCAGTACTTC.

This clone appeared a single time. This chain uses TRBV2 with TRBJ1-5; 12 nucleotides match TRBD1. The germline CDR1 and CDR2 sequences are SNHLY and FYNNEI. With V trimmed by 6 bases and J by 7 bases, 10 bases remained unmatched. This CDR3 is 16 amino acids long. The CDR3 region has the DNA TGTGCCAGCAGGGGGGGGACAGGGGGCGCGGTGCAGCCCCAGCATTTT. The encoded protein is CASRGGTGGAVQPQHF.

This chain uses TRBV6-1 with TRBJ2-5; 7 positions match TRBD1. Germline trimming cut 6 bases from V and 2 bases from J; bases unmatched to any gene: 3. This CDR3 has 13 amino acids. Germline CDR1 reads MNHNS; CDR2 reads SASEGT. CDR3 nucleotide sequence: TGTGCCAGCAGCGGGGACAGTCAAGAGACCCAGTACTTC. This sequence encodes CASSGDSQETQYF.

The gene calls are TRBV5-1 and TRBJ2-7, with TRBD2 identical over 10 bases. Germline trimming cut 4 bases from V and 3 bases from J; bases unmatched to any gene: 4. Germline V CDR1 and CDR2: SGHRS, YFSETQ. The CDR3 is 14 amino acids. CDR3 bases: TGCGCCAGCAGCGGAACTAGCGGGGTCTACGAGCAGTACTTC. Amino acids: CASSGTSGVYEQYF. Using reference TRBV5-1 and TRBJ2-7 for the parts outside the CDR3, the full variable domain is KAGVTQTPRYLIKTRGQQVTLSCSPISGHRSVSWYQQTPGQGLQFLFEYFSETQRNKGNFPGRFSGRQFSNSRSEMNVSTLELGDSALYLCASSGTSGVYEQYFGPGTRLTVT.